The 17 T cell receptor beta chains listed next were all sequenced from one sample in a study of OX40 agonist ivuxolimab in advanced cancers. Here immunoSEQ multiplex PCR was the method, and the copy in TCRdb shows in-frame clones only, minus some. The sample carries some 97,000 clones, roughly nine tenths recorded once. The starting material was CD4+ or CD8+ T cells sorted from blood, obtained in a trial of the OX40 agonist ivuxolimab. These receptors originate from an adult with an advanced solid tumor such as melanoma, head and neck, liver or kidney cancer.

J is TRBJ2-5 and V is TRBV2, with unresolved D. Trimming cost V 2 bases and J 4 bases, with 8 bases left between them. This CDR3 spans 13 amino acids. Germline V gene lookup returns CDR1 SNHLY and CDR2 FYNNEI. CDR3 nucleotide sequence: TGTGCCAGCAGTGAACTTCCTGGAGAGACCCAGTACTTC. Its translation: CASSELPGETQYF.

The genes are TRBV27 and TRBJ1-2; 8 nucleotides line up with TRBD1. The germline V gene has CDR1 MNHEY and CDR2 SMNVEV (reference sequence). This CDR3 region has 13 residues. Losses at the gene ends were 2 bases for V and 8 bases for J; bases not matched to a gene: 4. CDR3 amino acids: CASSLRTGRGYTF. CDR3 coding DNA: TGTGCCAGCAGTTTAAGGACAGGGAGAGGCTACACCTTC.

V gene TRBV19 combines with J gene TRBJ1-5; no reliable D call. This CDR3 spans 14 amino acids. V was pared by 6 bases and J by 5 bases, with 14 bases between. In germline, CDR1 is LNHDA, CDR2 SQIVND (reference sequence). CDR3 nucleotides: TGTGCCAGTAGACAATCAGCCTTGGATCAGCCCCAGCATTTT. Its translation: CASRQSALDQPQHF. Variable domain in full (rest from reference TRBV19 and TRBJ1-5): DGGITQSPKYLFRKEGQNVTLSCEQNLNHDAMYWYRQDPGQGLRLIYYSQIVNDFQKGDIAEGYSVSREKKESFPLTVTSAQKNPTAFYLCASRQSALDQPQHFGDGTRLSIL.

This clone appeared a single time. The chain links TRBV18 to TRBJ2-3, with D tentatively TRBD1 (5 bases). Germline V CDR1 and CDR2: KGHSH, LQKENI. Trimming took off 5 bases at V and 3 bases at J, with 9 bases between the two ends. This CDR3 spans 13 amino acids. The CDR3 bases are TGTGCCAGCTCAGGGCAGGGAACAGATACGCAGTATTTT. Protein: CASSGQGTDTQYF.

This sequence joins TRBV7-9 and TRBJ2-3; D ambiguous. The CDR3 is 14 residues long. V was shortened by 2 bases and J by 4 bases, with 10 bases between the two germline ends. Per the germline V gene, CDR1 is SEHNR and CDR2 is FQNEAQ (reference sequence). The DNA of the CDR3 is TGTGCCAGCAGCTTACAAGGTGTCCCAGATACGCAGTATTTT. Protein sequence: CASSLQGVPDTQYF.

This chain's CDR3 is CASSSIGGPTNYGYTF. The CDR3 coding sequence is TGTGCCAGTAGTTCAATAGGGGGCCCGACTAACTATGGCTACACCTTC. V and J are TRBV19 and TRBJ1-2; 7 nucleotides match TRBD1. The CDR3 has 16 residues. Germline V gene lookup returns CDR1 LNHDA and CDR2 SQIVND (reference sequence). V gave up 5 bases and J gave up 0 bases; unmatched junction bases: 9.

The chain links TRBV27 to TRBJ2-1, with 7 bases that match TRBD2. After removal of 6 bases from V and 6 bases from J, the junction contained 23 bases not matched to a gene. The germline CDR1 and CDR2 sequences are MNHEY and SMNVEV (reference sequence). The CDR3 is 19 amino acids. CDR3 sequence (DNA): TGTGCCAGCAGCTCCCCAGTTGGCCTCTTGAGCGGGATTGGCAATGAGCAGTTCTTC. Translated: CASSSPVGLLSGIGNEQFF.

This sequence joins TRBV6-1 and TRBJ1-1, with D perhaps TRBD1 (6 bases). V gave up 1 base and J gave up 0 bases, with 21 bases separating them. Germline V CDR1 and CDR2: MNHNS, SASEGT. CDR3 length: 19 residues. The CDR3 reads CASSEEGGQIFPLNTEAFF. For the CDR3, the DNA is TGTGCCAGCAGTGAAGAGGGAGGACAGATCTTCCCCCTGAACACTGAAGCTTTCTTT.

This sequence joins TRBV7-9 and TRBJ2-3; no reliable D call. V shed 1 base and J shed 7 bases, with 6 bases lying between them. Germline lookup yields CDR1 SEHNR and CDR2 FQNEAQ (reference sequence). The CDR3 loop spans 12 amino acids. CDR3 sequence: CASSLGANTQYF. The CDR3 DNA sequence: TGTGCCAGCAGCTTAGGGGCCAATACGCAGTATTTT.

This rearrangement joins TRBV6-5 to TRBJ1-1, with D tentatively TRBD1 (6 bases). CDR1 and CDR2 from the germline V gene are MNHEY and SVGAGI. Trimming left V 8 bases short and J 2 bases short, with 12 bases between. CDR3 length: 13 amino acids. The CDR3, as DNA: TGTGCCAGCGCCCGGGACACCAACACTGAAGCTTTCTTT. It yields the protein CASARDTNTEAFF.

The V and J genes are TRBV4-1 and TRBJ2-2, with D possibly TRBD2 on 5 matching bases. Germline V gene sequence: CDR1 MGHRA, CDR2 YSYEKL. The CDR3 contains 16 residues. Trimming removed 0 bases at V and 7 bases at J, with 15 bases between. The DNA for the CDR3 is TGCGCCAGCAGCCAAGATTCGGCTAGCTCTGGCGGGGAGCTGTTTTTT. Its translation: CASSQDSASSGGELFF.

This clone was seen a single time. The rearrangement uses TRBV9 and TRBJ2-2; 11 nucleotides align to TRBD2. CDR1 is SGDLS and CDR2 is YYNGEE in the germline V gene. This CDR3 has 20 residues. V lost 3 bases and J lost 5; bases outside the gene matches: 18. CDR3 in DNA: TGTGCCAGCAGCGGACCGGGACTAGCGGATTCCACAGGGGGGACCGGGGAGCTGTTTTTT. Protein sequence: CASSGPGLADSTGGTGELFF.

This rearrangement joins TRBV5-6 to TRBJ1-1; no firm D call. The CDR3 is made up of 13 amino acids. Germline V gene sequence: CDR1 SGHDT, CDR2 YYEEEE. Trimming removed 4 bases from V and 0 bases from J, with 7 bases in between. The CDR3 region is CASSPGLNTEAFF. Here the CDR3 DNA reads TGTGCCAGCAGCCCAGGATTGAACACTGAAGCTTTCTTT.

The CDR3: CASSPRTVGDRGHPSSYNEQFF. CDR3 nucleotides: TGTGCCAGCTCACCACGGACCGTCGGGGACAGGGGGCACCCGAGCTCCTACAATGAGCAGTTCTTC. The chain has TRBV18 and TRBJ2-1, with 12 bases that match TRBD1. The J segment lost 0 bases and the V segment lost 1 base, leaving 16 bases of the junction unmatched. CDR1 is KGHSH and CDR2 is LQKENI in the germline V gene. The CDR3 is 22 amino acids.

V is TRBV28 and J is TRBJ1-2; 7 bases map to TRBD1. CDR3 size: 14 residues. CDR1 is MDHEN, CDR2 SYDVKM, per germline. V lost 5 bases, J lost 3 bases, and 6 bases stayed unmatched. CDR3 sequence reads: CASSRTGTDYGYTF. The CDR3 DNA follows: TGTGCCAGCAGTCGCACCGGGACAGACTATGGCTACACCTTC.

The CDR3 DNA reads TGCGCCAGCAGCTTGGGACAGGCCACCGGGGAGCTGTTTTTT. It encodes CASSLGQATGELFF. V is TRBV5-1 and J is TRBJ2-2, with D possibly being TRBD1 (6 bases). The germline V gene has CDR1 SGHRS and CDR2 YFSETQ. Deletions cut 0 bases from V and 4 bases from J, with 7 bases between. The CDR3 is 14 residues long. Full variable domain (missing parts from reference TRBV5-1 and TRBJ2-2): KAGVTQTPRYLIKTRGQQVTLSCSPISGHRSVSWYQQTPGQGLQFLFEYFSETQRNKGNFPGRFSGRQFSNSRSEMNVSTLELGDSALYLCASSLGQATGELFFGEGSRLTVL.

The chain employs TRBV2 and TRBJ2-7; 8 bases match TRBD2. The V segment lost 6 bases and the J segment 1 base; nucleotides outside the gene matches: 11. The CDR3 consists of 16 residues. Germline V lookup: CDR1 SNHLY, CDR2 FYNNEI. CDR3 residues: CASRPSSGLISYEQYF. CDR3 coding DNA: TGTGCCAGCAGACCCTCTAGCGGGCTGATTTCCTACGAGCAGTACTTC. Filled out from reference TRBV2 and TRBJ2-7, the complete variable domain reads EPEVTQTPSHQVTQMGQEVILRCVPISNHLYFYWYRQILGQKVEFLVSFYNNEISEKSEIFDDQFSVERPDGSNFTLKIRSTKLEDSAMYFCASRPSSGLISYEQYFGPGTRLTVT.